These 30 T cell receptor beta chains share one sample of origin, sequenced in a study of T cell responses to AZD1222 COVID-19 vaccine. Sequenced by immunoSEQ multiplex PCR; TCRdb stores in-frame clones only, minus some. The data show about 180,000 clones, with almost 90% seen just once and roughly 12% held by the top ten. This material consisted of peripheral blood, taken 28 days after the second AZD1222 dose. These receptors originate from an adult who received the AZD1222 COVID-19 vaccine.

CDR3 sequence reads: CASSAQGPLEAYEQYF. CDR3 coding DNA: TGTGCCAGCAGCGCTCAGGGACCGCTAGAGGCCTACGAGCAGTACTTC. This rearrangement joins TRBV7-9 to TRBJ2-7, with D perhaps TRBD1 or TRBD2 (5 bases each). CDR1 is SEHNR, CDR2 FQNEAQ, per germline (reference sequence). Trimming removed 5 bases at V and 2 bases at J, with 19 bases between. The CDR3 is 16 amino acids.

CDR3 in DNA: TGTGCCAGCAGCCAAGGGGGGACTTCTACCTACGAGCAGTACTTC. This gives the protein CASSQGGTSTYEQYF. This rearrangement joins TRBV3-1 (or the pseudogene TRBV3-2) to TRBJ2-7, with D maybe TRBD2 (6 bases). Germline CDR1 LGHDT, CDR2 YNNKEL (reference sequence). The V end was cut by 1 base, the J end by 2 bases, with 12 bases between. The CDR3 is 15 amino acids.

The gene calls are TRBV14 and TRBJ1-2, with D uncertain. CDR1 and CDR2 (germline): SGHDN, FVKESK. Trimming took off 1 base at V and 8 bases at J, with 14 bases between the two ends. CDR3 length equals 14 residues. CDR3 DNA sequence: TGTGCCAGCAGCCAAGTCCGCACCCTGGGAGGCTACACCTTC. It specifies CASSQVRTLGGYTF.

The CDR3 reads CASSVAGDYGYTF. The CDR3 bases are TGTGCCAGCAGCGTGGCGGGCGACTATGGCTACACCTTC. The chain employs TRBV5-5 and TRBJ1-2, with no clear D. The germline V gene encodes CDR1 SGHKS and CDR2 YYEKEE (reference sequence). The V and J ends lost 4 bases and 3 bases respectively, with 10 bases between them. This CDR3 spans 13 amino acids.

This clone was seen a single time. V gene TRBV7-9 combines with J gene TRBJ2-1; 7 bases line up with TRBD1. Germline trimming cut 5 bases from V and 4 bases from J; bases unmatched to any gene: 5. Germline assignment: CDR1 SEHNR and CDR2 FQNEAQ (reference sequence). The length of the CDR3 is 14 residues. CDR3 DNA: TGTGCCAGCAGCATGGGACAGTCGTACAATGAGCAGTTCTTC. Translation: CASSMGQSYNEQFF.

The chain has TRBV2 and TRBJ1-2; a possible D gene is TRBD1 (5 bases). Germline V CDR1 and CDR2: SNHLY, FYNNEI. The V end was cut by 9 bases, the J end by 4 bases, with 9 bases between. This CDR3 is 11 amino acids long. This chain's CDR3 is CARGLGYGYTF. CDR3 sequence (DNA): TGTGCCAGGGGGCTCGGCTATGGCTACACCTTC.

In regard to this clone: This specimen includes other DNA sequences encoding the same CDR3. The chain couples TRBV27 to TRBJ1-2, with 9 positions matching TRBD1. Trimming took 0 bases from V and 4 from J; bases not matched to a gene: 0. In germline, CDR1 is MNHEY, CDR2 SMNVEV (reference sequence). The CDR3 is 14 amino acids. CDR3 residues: CASSLSGQGYGYTF. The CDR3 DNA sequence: TGTGCCAGCAGTTTATCGGGACAGGGCTATGGCTACACCTTC.

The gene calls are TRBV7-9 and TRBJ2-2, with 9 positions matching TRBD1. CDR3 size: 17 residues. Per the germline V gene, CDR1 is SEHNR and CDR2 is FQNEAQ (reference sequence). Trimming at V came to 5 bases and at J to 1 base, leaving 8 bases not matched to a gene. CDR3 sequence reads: CASSLLRGQGNTGELFF. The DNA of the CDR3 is TGTGCCAGCAGCCTACTCCGGGGACAGGGGAACACCGGGGAGCTGTTTTTT.

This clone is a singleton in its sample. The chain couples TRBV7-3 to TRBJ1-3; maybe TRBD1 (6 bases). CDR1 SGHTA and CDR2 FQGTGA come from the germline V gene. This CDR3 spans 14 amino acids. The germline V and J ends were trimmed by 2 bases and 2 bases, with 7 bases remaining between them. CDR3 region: CASSLQGTGNTIYF. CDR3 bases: TGTGCCAGCAGCTTACAGGGGACTGGAAACACCATATATTTT.

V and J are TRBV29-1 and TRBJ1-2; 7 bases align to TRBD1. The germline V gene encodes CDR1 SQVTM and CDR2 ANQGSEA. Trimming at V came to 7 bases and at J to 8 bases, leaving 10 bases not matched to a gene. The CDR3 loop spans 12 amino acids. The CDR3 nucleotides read TGCAGCGCGAGACAGGGAGTCTACGGCTACACCTTC. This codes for CSARQGVYGYTF.

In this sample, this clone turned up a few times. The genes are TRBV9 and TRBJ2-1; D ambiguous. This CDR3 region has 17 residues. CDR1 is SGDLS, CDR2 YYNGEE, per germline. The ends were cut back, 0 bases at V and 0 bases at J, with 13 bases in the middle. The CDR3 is CASSVATRLLSYNEQFF. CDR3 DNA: TGTGCCAGCAGCGTAGCTACGCGACTCCTCTCCTACAATGAGCAGTTCTTC. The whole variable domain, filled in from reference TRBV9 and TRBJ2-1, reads DSGVTQTPKHLITATGQRVTLRCSPRSGDLSVYWYQQSLDQGLQFLIQYYNGEERAKGNILERFSAQQFPDLHSELNLSSLELGDSALYFCASSVATRLLSYNEQFFGPGTRLTVL.

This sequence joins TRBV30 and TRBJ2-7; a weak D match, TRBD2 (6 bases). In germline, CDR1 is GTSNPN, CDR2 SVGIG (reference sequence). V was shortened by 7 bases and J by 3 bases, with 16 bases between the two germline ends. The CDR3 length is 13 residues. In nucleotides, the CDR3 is TGTGCCTTGATCCCCGGAGCGGGCTACGAGCAGTACTTC. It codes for CALIPGAGYEQYF. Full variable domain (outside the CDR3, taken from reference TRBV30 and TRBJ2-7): SQTIHQWPATLVQPVGSPLSLECTVEGTSNPNLYWYRQAAGRGLQLLFYSVGIGQISSEVPQNLSASRPQDRQFILSSKKLLLSDSGFYLCALIPGAGYEQYFGPGTRLTVT.

CDR3 DNA: TGTGCCAGCGTTGGGCAGATCGGTCAGCCCCAGCATTTT. Amino acid sequence: CASVGQIGQPQHF. This chain joins TRBV6-6 and TRBJ1-5; no reliable D call. Trimming removed 8 bases from V and 6 bases from J, with 14 bases in between. This CDR3 region has 13 residues. Germline CDR1 MNHNY, CDR2 SVGAGI (reference sequence).

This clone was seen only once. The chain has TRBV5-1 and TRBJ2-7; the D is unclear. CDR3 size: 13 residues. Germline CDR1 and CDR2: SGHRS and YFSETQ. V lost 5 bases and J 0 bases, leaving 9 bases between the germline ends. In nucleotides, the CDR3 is TGCGCCAGCAGTCAGCAAACCTCCTACGAGCAGTACTTC. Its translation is CASSQQTSYEQYF.

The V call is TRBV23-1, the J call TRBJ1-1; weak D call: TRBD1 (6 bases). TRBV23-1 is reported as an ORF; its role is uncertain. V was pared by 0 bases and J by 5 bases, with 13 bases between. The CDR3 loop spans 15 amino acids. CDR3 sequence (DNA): TGCGCCAGCAGTCAATCGCCGAACAGGGAGACTGAAGCTTTCTTT. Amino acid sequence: CASSQSPNRETEAFF.

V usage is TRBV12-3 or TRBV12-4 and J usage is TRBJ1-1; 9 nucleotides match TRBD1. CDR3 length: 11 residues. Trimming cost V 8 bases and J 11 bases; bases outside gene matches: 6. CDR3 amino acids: CASGRTGDAFF. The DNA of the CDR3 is TGTGCCAGCGGTAGGACAGGGGACGCTTTCTTT.

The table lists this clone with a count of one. CDR3 DNA sequence: TGTGCCAGCAGCCCCGGAGTGGGGGAGACCCAGTACTTC. It yields the protein CASSPGVGETQYF. The genes are TRBV7-9 and TRBJ2-5; D is uncertain. The germline V gene encodes CDR1 SEHNR and CDR2 FQNEAQ (reference sequence). This CDR3 has 13 amino acids. Trimming pared 5 bases from V and 5 bases from J, leaving 12 bases between.

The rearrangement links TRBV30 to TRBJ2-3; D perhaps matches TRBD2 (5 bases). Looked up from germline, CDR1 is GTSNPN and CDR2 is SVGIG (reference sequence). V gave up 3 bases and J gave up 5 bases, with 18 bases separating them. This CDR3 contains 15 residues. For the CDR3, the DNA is TGTGCCTGGAGCCAGACGGGGAGTGGACTAGATACGCAGTATTTT. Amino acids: CAWSQTGSGLDTQYF.

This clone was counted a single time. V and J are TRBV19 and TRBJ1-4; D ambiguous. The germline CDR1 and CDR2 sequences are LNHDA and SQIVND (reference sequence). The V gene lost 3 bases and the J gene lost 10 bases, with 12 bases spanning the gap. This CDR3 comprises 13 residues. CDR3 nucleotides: TGTGCCAGTAGTATGGGATCAATGGGAAAACTGTTTTTT. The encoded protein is CASSMGSMGKLFF.

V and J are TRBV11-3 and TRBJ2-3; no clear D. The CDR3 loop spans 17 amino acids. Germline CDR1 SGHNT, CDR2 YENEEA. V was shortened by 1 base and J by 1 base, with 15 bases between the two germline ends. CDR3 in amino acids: CASSLVVGSGGTDTQYF. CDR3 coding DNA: TGTGCCAGCAGCTTAGTAGTCGGCAGTGGGGGCACAGATACGCAGTATTTT.

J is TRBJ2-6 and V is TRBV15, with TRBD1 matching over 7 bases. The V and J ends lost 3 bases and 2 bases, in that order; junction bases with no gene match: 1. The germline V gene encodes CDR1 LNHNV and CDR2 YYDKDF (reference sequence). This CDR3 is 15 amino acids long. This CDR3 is CATSSQGAGANVLTF. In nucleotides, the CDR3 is TGTGCCACCAGCAGCCAGGGGGCTGGGGCCAACGTCCTGACTTTC.

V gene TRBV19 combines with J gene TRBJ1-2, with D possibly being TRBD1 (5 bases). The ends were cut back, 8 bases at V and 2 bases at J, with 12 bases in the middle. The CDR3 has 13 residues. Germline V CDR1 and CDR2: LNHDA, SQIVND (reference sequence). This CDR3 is CASRLEGNYGYTF. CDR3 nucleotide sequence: TGTGCCAGTCGCTTAGAGGGGAACTATGGCTACACCTTC.

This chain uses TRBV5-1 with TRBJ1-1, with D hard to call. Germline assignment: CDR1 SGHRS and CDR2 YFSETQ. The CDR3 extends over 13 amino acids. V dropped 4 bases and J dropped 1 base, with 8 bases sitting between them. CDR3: CASSQHENTEAFF. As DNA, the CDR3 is TGCGCCAGCAGCCAACACGAGAACACTGAAGCTTTCTTT. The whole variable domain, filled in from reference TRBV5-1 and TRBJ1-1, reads KAGVTQTPRYLIKTRGQQVTLSCSPISGHRSVSWYQQTPGQGLQFLFEYFSETQRNKGNFPGRFSGRQFSNSRSEMNVSTLELGDSALYLCASSQHENTEAFFGQGTRLTVV.

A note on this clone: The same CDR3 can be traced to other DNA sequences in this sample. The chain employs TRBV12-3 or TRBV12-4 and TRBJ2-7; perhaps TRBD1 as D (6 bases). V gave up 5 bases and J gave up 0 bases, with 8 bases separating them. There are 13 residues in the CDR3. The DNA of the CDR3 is TGTGCCAGCAGTCGGGACACCTCCTACGAGCAGTACTTC. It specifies CASSRDTSYEQYF.

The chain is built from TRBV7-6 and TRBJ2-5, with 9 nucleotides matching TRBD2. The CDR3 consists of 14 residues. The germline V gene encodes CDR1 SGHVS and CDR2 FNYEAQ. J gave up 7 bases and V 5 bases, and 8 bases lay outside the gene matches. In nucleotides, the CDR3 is TGTGCCAGCAGCCCAGCGGGGCGGGGGGGGACCCAGTACTTC. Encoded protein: CASSPAGRGGTQYF.

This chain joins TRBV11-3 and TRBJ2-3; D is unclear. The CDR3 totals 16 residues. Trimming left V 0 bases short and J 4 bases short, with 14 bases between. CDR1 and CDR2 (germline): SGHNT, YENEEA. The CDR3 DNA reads TGTGCCAGCAGCTTAGATTCCGGAAGACCCTCAGATACGCAGTATTTT. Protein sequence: CASSLDSGRPSDTQYF. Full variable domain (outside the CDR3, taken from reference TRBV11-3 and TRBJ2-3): EAGVVQSPRYKIIEKKQPVAFWCNPISGHNTLYWYLQNLGQGPELLIRYENEEAVDDSQLPKDRFSAERLKGVDSTLKIQPAELGDSAVYLCASSLDSGRPSDTQYFGPGTRLTVL.

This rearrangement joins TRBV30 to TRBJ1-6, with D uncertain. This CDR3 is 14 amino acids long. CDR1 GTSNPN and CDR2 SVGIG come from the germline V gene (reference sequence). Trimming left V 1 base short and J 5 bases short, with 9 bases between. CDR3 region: CAWSGAANNSPLHF. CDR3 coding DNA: TGTGCCTGGAGTGGGGCAGCAAATAATTCACCCCTCCACTTT.

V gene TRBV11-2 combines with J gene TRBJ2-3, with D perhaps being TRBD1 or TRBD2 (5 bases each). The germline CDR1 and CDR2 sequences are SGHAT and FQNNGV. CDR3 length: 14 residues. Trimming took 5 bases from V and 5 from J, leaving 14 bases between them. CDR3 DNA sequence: TGTGCCAGCAGCCGGACGGGGCTTGGAGATACGCAGTATTTT. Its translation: CASSRTGLGDTQYF.

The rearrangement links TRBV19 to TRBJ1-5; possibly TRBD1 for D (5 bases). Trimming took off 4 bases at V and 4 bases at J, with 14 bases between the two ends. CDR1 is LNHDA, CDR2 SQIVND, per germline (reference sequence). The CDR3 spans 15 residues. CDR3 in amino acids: CASSTLGGVNQPQHF. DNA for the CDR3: TGTGCCAGTAGTACTCTCGGGGGGGTGAATCAGCCCCAGCATTTT.

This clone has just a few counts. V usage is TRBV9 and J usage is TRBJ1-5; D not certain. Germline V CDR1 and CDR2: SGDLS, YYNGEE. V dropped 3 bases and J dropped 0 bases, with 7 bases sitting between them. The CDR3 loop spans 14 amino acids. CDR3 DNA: TGTGCCAGCAGCGCCGGAGCTAGCAATCAGCCCCAGCATTTT. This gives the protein CASSAGASNQPQHF.